This passage covers 9 T cell receptor beta chains from one sample sequenced in a study of cytotoxic CD8 clonotypes in ibrutinib-treated CLL. Libraries were prepared by immunoSEQ multiplex PCR; TCRdb keeps only in-frame clonotypes and omits some of them. Found here are fewer than 100,000 clones, around 79% of them singletons; the top ten hold around 4.8%. Sequencing was performed on PBMCs, taken after 12 months of ibrutinib treatment. Receptor source: a human donor with chronic lymphocytic leukemia.

The rearrangement joins TRBV29-1 to TRBJ2-5, with TRBD1 matching over 8 bases. Germline values: CDR1 SQVTM, CDR2 ANQGSEA. The CDR3 is 12 residues long. V lost 8 bases and J lost 2; bases outside the gene matches: 4. The CDR3 bases are TGCAGCACGAGGACAGGGCAAGAGACCCAGTACTTC. Protein: CSTRTGQETQYF.

The rearrangement joins TRBV5-1 to TRBJ1-5; D is unresolved. Trimming pared 0 bases from V and 5 bases from J, leaving 12 bases between. This CDR3 is built from 15 residues. Germline CDR1 reads SGHRS; CDR2 reads YFSETQ. CDR3 nucleotide sequence: TGCGCCAGCAGCTTGGGTGGGCAGGTCCATCAGCCCCAGCATTTT. It encodes CASSLGGQVHQPQHF.

CDR3 in amino acids: CASSIWTGHNEQFF. Written as DNA, the CDR3 is TGTGCCAGTAGTATTTGGACAGGGCACAATGAGCAGTTCTTC. This sequence joins TRBV19 and TRBJ2-1, with 8 nucleotides matching TRBD1. The CDR3 is made up of 14 amino acids. Germline lookup yields CDR1 LNHDA and CDR2 SQIVND (reference sequence). Losses at the gene ends were 3 bases for V and 5 bases for J; bases not matched to a gene: 3.

The chain uses TRBV6-5 and TRBJ1-1; no firm D call. CDR3 length equals 11 residues. The germline V gene encodes CDR1 MNHEY and CDR2 SVGAGI. Trimming stripped 5 bases from V and 7 bases from J, with 8 bases between. The CDR3 region is CASSHQNEAFF. Written as DNA, the CDR3 is TGTGCCAGCAGTCACCAGAATGAAGCTTTCTTT.

This sequence joins TRBV7-8 and TRBJ1-5; D is undetermined. The CDR3 has 16 amino acids. Germline lookup yields CDR1 SGHVS and CDR2 FQNEAQ. Trimming took off 5 bases at V and 0 bases at J, with 14 bases between the two ends. CDR3 coding DNA: TGTGCCAGCAGCCCCCGGGCCCCCTATAGCAATCAGCCCCAGCATTTT. Its translation is CASSPRAPYSNQPQHF.

The rearrangement links TRBV7-9 to TRBJ2-3; tentatively, D is TRBD2 (5 bases). CDR1 and CDR2 (germline): SEHNR, FQNEAQ (reference sequence). The V gene lost 5 bases and the J gene lost 8 bases, with 11 bases spanning the gap. This CDR3 is 12 amino acids long. The CDR3, as DNA: TGTGCCAGCAGCCTCCACCGGGGTACGCAGTATTTT. This gives the protein CASSLHRGTQYF.

V and J are TRBV13 and TRBJ1-5; weak D call: TRBD1 (6 bases). V lost 5 bases to trimming and J lost 5 bases, with 16 bases between them. Germline lookup yields CDR1 PRHDT and CDR2 FYEKMQ (reference sequence). The CDR3 loop spans 15 amino acids. The CDR3 spells CASSRGQPFDQPQHF. CDR3 DNA: TGTGCCAGCAGCCGCGGACAGCCCTTTGATCAGCCCCAGCATTTT.

The chain has TRBV2 and TRBJ2-7; 8 bases are shared with TRBD1. Germline trimming cut 10 bases from V and 5 bases from J; bases unmatched to any gene: 13. The germline V gene encodes CDR1 SNHLY and CDR2 FYNNEI. This CDR3 spans 14 amino acids. Written as DNA, the CDR3 is TGTGCCACAACACCAAGGACAGGGACCCACGAGCAGTACTTC. It yields the protein CATTPRTGTHEQYF. The whole variable domain, filled in from reference TRBV2 and TRBJ2-7, reads EPEVTQTPSHQVTQMGQEVILRCVPISNHLYFYWYRQILGQKVEFLVSFYNNEISEKSEIFDDQFSVERPDGSNFTLKIRSTKLEDSAMYFCATTPRTGTHEQYFGPGTRLTVT.

The rearrangement uses TRBV25-1 and TRBJ1-4, with D uncertain. The CDR3 sequence is 15 residues long. CDR1 MGHDK and CDR2 SYGVNS come from the germline V gene. V gave up 4 bases and J gave up 0 bases, with 9 bases separating them. The CDR3: CASSAGAATNEKLFF. The DNA of the CDR3 is TGTGCCAGCAGTGCCGGCGCAGCAACTAATGAAAAACTGTTTTTT. Together with reference TRBV25-1 and TRBJ1-4, the CDR3 gives the full variable domain: EADIYQTPRYLVIGTGKKITLECSQTMGHDKMYWYQQDPGMELHLIHYSYGVNSTEKGDLSSESTVSRIRTEHFPLTLESARPSHTSQYLCASSAGAATNEKLFFGSGTQLSVL.